The text below deals with one TCR beta chain. This sample is drawn from a study of blood T cells in healthy people across ages. Through a sample-barcoded 5' primer and a J-beta primer mix, a second PCR was run for roughly 6 to 11 cycles. Every single cDNA molecule received a tag from a template-switch adaptor with 12 random nucleotides. TCRdb ran MiXCR on the 5' RACE reads and lists one entry per CDR3 protein. Of 790,000 or so distinct CDR3 sequences listed, 35% to 50% are singletons. The authors isolated at least 7 million PBMCs per sample. Sequenced sample: blood. This sequence originates from an older man in good health.

The CDR3: CSARDPRAWTEAFF. The CDR3 nucleotides are TGCAGTGCTAGAGACCCACGGGCCTGGACTGAAGCTTTCTTT. The chain uses TRBV20-1 and TRBJ1-1, with no clear D. Per germline, CDR1 DFQATT and CDR2 SNEGSKA (reference sequence). The CDR3 runs to 14 residues. V was trimmed by 0 bases and J by 5 bases, leaving 13 bases between them.